This T cell receptor beta chain derives from a study of cytomegalovirus exposure and HLA in healthy donors. Study background: Earlier findings included roughly 100 million unique TCR beta sequences obtained from 170 million or so T cells. Findings of the study overall: The study listed approximately 160 cytomegalovirus-associated TCR beta chains.

The PCR had 60 Vbeta and 13 Jbeta primers. Assay used: immunoSEQ multiplex PCR; TCRdb lists only in-frame clones, some missing. The sample contains 85,000 to 90,000 clones, about three quarters of which appear only once. As to this clone: Its antigen remains unknown.

The CDR3 spans 14 residues. The germline gives CDR1 GTSNPN, CDR2 SVGIG (reference sequence). V shed 5 bases and J 1 base; nucleotides not matched to a gene: 7. Sequenced sample: PBMCs. V is TRBV30 and J is TRBJ2-5, with TRBD2 identical over 7 bases. This receptor was obtained from a man aged 25 to 40 in good health and CMV-seropositive. CDR3: CAWVGGGSQETQYF. CDR3 coding DNA: TGTGCCTGGGTTGGGGGGGGGAGCCAAGAGACCCAGTACTTC.